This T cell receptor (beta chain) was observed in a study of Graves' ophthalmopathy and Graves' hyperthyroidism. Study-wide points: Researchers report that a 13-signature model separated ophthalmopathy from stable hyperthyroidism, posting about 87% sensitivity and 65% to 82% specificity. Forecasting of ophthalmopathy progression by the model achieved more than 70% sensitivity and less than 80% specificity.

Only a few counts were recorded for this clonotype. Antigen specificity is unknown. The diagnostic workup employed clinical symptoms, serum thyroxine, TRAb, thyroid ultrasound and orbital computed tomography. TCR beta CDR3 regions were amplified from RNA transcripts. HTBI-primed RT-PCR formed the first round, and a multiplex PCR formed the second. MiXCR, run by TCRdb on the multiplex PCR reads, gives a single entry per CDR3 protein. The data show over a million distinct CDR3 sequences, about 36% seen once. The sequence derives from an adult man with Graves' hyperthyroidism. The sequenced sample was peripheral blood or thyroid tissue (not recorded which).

CDR3 coding DNA: TGCAGCGTTGGAACGACTACTCCCTACGAGCAGTACTTC. This gives the protein CSVGTTTPYEQYF. The rearrangement joins TRBV29-1 to TRBJ2-7; possible D gene TRBD2, 5 bases. V lost 4 bases, J lost 2 bases, and 12 bases lay in between. From germline, CDR1 is SQVTM and CDR2 ANQGSEA. The CDR3 length is 13 residues.